This T cell receptor (beta chain) is from a study of control samples from healthy donors and cancer patients. The protocol was immunoSEQ multiplex PCR, while the TCRdb copy is restricted to in-frame clones and leaves out a portion. The sample has 95,000 to 100,000 clones; 75% to 90% are singletons. The source material was blood. The receptor's source is a young man in good health.

CDR3 DNA: TGCGCCAGCAGCTACGGGACAGGGGAAGAAAAACTGTTTTTT. Protein product: CASSYGTGEEKLFF. V gene TRBV5-1 combines with J gene TRBJ1-4, with 10 bases identical to TRBD1. This CDR3 contains 14 residues. J gave up 8 bases and V 3 bases, and 4 bases lay outside the gene matches. Germline values: CDR1 SGHRS, CDR2 YFSETQ.